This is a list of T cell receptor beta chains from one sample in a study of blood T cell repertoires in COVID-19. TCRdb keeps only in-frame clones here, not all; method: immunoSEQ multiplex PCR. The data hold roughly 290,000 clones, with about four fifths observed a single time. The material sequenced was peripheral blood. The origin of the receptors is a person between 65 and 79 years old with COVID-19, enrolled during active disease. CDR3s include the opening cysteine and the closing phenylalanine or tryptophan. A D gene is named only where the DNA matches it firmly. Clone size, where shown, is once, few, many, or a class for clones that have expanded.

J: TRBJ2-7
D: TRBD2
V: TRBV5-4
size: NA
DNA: TGTGCCAGCAGCCTACCACTCGGGGGGGGTTCCTACGAGCAGTACTTC
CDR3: CASSLPLGGGSYEQYF

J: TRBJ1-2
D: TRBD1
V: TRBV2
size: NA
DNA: TGTGCCAGCAGCACTCGACAGGGGGGGAACGGCGGCTACACCTTC
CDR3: CASSTRQGGNGGYTF

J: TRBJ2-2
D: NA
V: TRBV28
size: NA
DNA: TGTGCCAGCAGCAGCCTAGTGGGGAACACCGGGGAGCTGTTTTTT
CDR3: CASSSLVGNTGELFF

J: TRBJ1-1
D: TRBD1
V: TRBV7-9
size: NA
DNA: TGTGCCAGCAGCTTGACAGGGAGCCCTGAAGCTTTCTTT
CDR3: CASSLTGSPEAFF

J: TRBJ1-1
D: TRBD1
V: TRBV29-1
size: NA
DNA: TGCAGCGTCGAACGGGACAGGGACACTGAAGCTTTCTTT
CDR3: CSVERDRDTEAFF

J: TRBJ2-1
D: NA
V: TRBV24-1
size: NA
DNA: TGTGCCACCAGTGATTCGGGGGAACATTCCTACAATGAGCAGTTCTTC
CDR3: CATSDSGEHSYNEQFF

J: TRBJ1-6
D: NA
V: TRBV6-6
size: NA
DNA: TGTGCCAGCAACTTGGACAGTCCCTCACCCCTCCACTTT
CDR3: CASNLDSPSPLHF

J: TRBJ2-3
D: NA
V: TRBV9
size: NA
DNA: TGTGCCAGCAGCAAGACAGGATCTAGCACAGATACGCAGTATTTT
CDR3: CASSKTGSSTDTQYF

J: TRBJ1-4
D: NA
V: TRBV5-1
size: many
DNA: TGCGCCAGCAGCTTGCAGGGTGAAAAACTGTTTTTT
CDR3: CASSLQGEKLFF

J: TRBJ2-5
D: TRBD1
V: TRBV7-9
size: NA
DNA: TGTGCCAGCAGCTGGAGGACAGGGAGACAAGAGACCCAGTACTTC
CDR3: CASSWRTGRQETQYF

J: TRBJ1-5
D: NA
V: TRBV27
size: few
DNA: TGTGCCAGCAGTACTCGGGCAGGGAATCAGCCCCAGCATTTT
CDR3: CASSTRAGNQPQHF

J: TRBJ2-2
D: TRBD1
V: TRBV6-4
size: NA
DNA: TGTGCCAGCACGATCCGACAGGGGAACACCGGGGAGCTGTTTTTT
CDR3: CASTIRQGNTGELFF

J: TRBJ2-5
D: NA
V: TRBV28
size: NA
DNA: TGTGCCGGAAATAGCGGCCAAGAGACCCAGTACTTC
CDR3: CAGNSGQETQYF

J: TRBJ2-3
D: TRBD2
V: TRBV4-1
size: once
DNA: TGCGCCAGCCGGAATAGCGGGGGGGGAGATACGCAGTATTTT
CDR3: CASRNSGGGDTQYF

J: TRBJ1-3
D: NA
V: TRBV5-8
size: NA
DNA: TGTGCCAGCAGCGGAACCAGGGATTCCCGGAACACCATATATTTT
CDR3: CASSGTRDSRNTIYF

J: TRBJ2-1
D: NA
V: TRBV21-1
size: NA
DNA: TGTGCCAGCAGCAAAGGACTAGCGGGCTACAATGAGCAGTTCTTC
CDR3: CASSKGLAGYNEQFF

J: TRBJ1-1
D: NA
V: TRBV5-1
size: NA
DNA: TGCGCCAGCAGCTTTCGGGGTACGGGGAACACTGAAGCTTTCTTT
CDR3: CASSFRGTGNTEAFF

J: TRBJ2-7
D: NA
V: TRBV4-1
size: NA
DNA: TGCGCCAGCAGCCAAGCCGGACAGAGTTTATACGAGCAGTACTTC
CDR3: CASSQAGQSLYEQYF

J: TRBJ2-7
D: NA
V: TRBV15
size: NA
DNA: TGTGCCACCAGTACGAGTAGAAGCTCCTACGAGCAGTACTTC
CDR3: CATSTSRSSYEQYF

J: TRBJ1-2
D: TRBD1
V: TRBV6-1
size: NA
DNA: TGTGCCAGCAGTGAACAGGGGGACAACTCTGGCTACACCTTC
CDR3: CASSEQGDNSGYTF

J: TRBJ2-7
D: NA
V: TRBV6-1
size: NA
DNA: TGTGCCAGCAGCGAAGGACAGAACTACTACGAGCAGTACTTC
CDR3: CASSEGQNYYEQYF

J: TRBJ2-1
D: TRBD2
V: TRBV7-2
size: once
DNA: TGTGCCAGCAGCGCTAGCGGGGGCTCCTACAATGAGCAGTTCTTC
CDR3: CASSASGGSYNEQFF

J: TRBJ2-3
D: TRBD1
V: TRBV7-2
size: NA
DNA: TGTGCCAGCAGCTTAGACAGGGGGCTTTCCATTGGAGATACGCAGTATTTT
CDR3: CASSLDRGLSIGDTQYF

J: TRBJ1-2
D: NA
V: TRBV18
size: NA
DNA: TGTGCCAGCTCTCAGGACGGATCAGCGGGTGGCTACACCTTC
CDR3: CASSQDGSAGGYTF

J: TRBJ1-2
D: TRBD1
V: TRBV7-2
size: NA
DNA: TGTGCCAGCAGCCCAAATGACAGGGGATCCAACTATGGCTACACCTTC
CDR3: CASSPNDRGSNYGYTF

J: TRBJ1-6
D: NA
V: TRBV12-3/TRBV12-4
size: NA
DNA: TGTGCCAGCAGTTTAAAGGAGGGAACCCTCCACTTT
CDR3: CASSLKEGTLHF

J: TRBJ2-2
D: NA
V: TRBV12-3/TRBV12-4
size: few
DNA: TGTGCCAGCAGTTTAGGTACAAACGGGGAGCTGTTTTTT
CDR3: CASSLGTNGELFF

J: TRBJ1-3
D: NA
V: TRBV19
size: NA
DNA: TGTGCCAGTACTACAGGGTCTGGAAACACCATATATTTT
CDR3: CASTTGSGNTIYF

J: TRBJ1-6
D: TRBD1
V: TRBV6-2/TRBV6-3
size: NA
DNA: TGTGCCAGCAGTTACGGAGGGACAGGGAATTCACCCCTCCACTTT
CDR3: CASSYGGTGNSPLHF

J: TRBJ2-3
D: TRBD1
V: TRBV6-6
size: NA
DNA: TGTGCCAGCAGTTACCCCTCGACAGGGGGCCAAGATACGCAGTATTTT
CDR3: CASSYPSTGGQDTQYF

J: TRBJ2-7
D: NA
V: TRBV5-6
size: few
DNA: TGTGCCAGCAGCTTCCTTACCGATCGCAGAACCTACGAGCAGTACTTC
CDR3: CASSFLTDRRTYEQYF

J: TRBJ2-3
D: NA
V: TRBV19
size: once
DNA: TGTGCCAGTAGTGAGAGTAGCACAGATACGCAGTATTTT
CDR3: CASSESSTDTQYF

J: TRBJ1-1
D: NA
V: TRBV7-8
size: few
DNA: TGTGCCAGCAGCATACCAGAGAACACTGAAGCTTTCTTT
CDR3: CASSIPENTEAFF

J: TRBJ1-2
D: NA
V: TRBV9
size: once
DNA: TGTGCCAGCAGCGTTGGTGGGGCCTATGGCTACACCTTC
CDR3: CASSVGGAYGYTF

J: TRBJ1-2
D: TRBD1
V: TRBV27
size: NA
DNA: TGTGCCAGCAGTCCCCGAGGGACAGGCTATGGCTACACCTTC
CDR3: CASSPRGTGYGYTF

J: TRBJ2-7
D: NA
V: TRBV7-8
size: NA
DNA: TGTGCCAGCAGCTTAGGGAGGGTGGCTGGCTACGAGCAGTACTTC
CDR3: CASSLGRVAGYEQYF

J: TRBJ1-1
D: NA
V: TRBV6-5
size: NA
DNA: TGTGCCAGCAGTCGGCGATCAGGGGAAAGCACTGAAGCTTTCTTT
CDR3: CASSRRSGESTEAFF

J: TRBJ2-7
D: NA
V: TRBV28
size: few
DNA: TGTGCCAGCAGTGCCCCCTCTAGACGCGAGCAGTACTTC
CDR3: CASSAPSRREQYF

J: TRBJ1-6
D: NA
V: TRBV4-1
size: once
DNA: TGCGCCAGCAGCACAGACCCTAACGACAGCCTTAATTCACCCCTCCACTTT
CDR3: CASSTDPNDSLNSPLHF

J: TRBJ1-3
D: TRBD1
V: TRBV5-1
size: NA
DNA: TGCGCCAGCAGCTTCGCGGGACAGCTAACTGGAAACACCATATATTTT
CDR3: CASSFAGQLTGNTIYF

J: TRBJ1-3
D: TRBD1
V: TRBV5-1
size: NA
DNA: TGCGCCAGCAGCCCTACCACACAGGGGTCTGGAAACACCATATATTTT
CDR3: CASSPTTQGSGNTIYF

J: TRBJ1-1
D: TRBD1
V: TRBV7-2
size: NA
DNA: TGTGCCAGCAGCCCAAGACAGGGGGCGAACACTGAAGCTTTCTTT
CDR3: CASSPRQGANTEAFF

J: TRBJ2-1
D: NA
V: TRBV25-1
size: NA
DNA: TGTGCCAGCAGTGAATCACGAGGGAAGCAGTTCTTC
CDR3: CASSESRGKQFF

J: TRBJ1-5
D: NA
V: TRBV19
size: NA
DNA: TGTGCCAGTAGTATAGGGGCACACCGTAGCAATCAGCCCCAGCATTTT
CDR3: CASSIGAHRSNQPQHF

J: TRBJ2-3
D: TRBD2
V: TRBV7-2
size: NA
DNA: TGTGCCAGCAGCCCTGGGACTAGCGGGAGGCTAGGCTCAGATACGCAGTATTTT
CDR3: CASSPGTSGRLGSDTQYF